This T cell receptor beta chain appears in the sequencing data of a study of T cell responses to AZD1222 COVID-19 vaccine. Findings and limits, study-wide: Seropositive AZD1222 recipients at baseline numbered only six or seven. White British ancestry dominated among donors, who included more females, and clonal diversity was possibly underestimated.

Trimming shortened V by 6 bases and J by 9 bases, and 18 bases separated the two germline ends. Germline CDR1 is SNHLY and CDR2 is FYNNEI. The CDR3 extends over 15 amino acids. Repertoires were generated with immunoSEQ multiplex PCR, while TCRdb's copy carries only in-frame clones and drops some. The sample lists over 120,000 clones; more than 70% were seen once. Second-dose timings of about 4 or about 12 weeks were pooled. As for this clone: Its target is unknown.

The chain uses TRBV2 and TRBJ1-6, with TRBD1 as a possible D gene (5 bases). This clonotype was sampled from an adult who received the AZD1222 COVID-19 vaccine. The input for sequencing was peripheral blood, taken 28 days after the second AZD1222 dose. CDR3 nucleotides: TGTGCCAGCAGCCAAAATCCTGGGGGGAGTTCACCCCTCCACTTT. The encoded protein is CASSQNPGGSSPLHF.